These 23 T cell receptor beta chains came from one sample sequenced in a study of T cells in Graves' hyperthyroidism and ophthalmopathy. The investigators amplified TCR beta CDR3 regions from RNA transcripts. The HTBI primer set was used in a first-round RT-PCR of the TCR CDR3. TCRdb reprocessed the multiplex PCR reads via MiXCR and lists one record per CDR3 protein. The sample has a few hundred thousand distinct CDR3 sequences, more than 15% seen once; the top ten hold less than 9.5%. Input material: blood. The receptors derive from a young woman with Graves' hyperthyroidism.

As for this clonotype: A read error may account for a junction end that differs from germline. The V gene is TRBV7-9, the J gene TRBJ2-7; D gene uncertain. Germline assignment: CDR1 SEHNR and CDR2 FQNEAQ (reference sequence). The CDR3 runs 13 residues. Here the CDR3 reads CASSLGTSCEQYF. CDR3 bases: TGTGCCAGCAGCTTAGGCACATCCTGCGAGCAGTACTTC.

This sequence joins TRBV15 and TRBJ2-1; 7 nucleotides line up with TRBD1. There are 14 residues in the CDR3. Germline V gene data show CDR1 as LNHNV and CDR2 as YYDKDF (reference sequence). V dropped 8 bases and J dropped 4; count of bases not matched to a gene: 8. CDR3 sequence reads: CATCKRQGYNEQFF. Written as DNA, the CDR3 is TGTGCCACCTGCAAAAGACAGGGATACAATGAGCAGTTCTTC.

This clonotype was seen repeatedly, ten times or more. The genes are TRBV18 and TRBJ2-3; no firm D call. Trimming shortened V by 2 bases and J by 3 bases, and 9 bases separated the two germline ends. Germline loops: CDR1 KGHSH, CDR2 LQKENI. This CDR3 region has 14 residues. CDR3 sequence (DNA): TGTGCCAGCTCACCAGTAGCAGTGACAGATACGCAGTATTTT. As protein: CASSPVAVTDTQYF.

This clonotype was counted between two and nine times. The chain has TRBV20-1 and TRBJ2-1; D possibly corresponds to TRBD1 (6 bases). CDR1 and CDR2 (germline): DFQATT, SNEGSKA (reference sequence). This CDR3 has 18 residues. Trimming pared 4 bases from V and 1 base from J, leaving 23 bases between. The CDR3 region has the DNA TGCAGTGCTATTGGAATGGTTACAGGGTTAAAATCCTACAATGAGCAGTTCTTC. It encodes CSAIGMVTGLKSYNEQFF.

This clonotype has a count of ten or more. The V and J genes are TRBV11-2 and TRBJ2-1, with TRBD1 identical over 7 bases. CDR3 length: 14 residues. Per germline, CDR1 SGHAT and CDR2 FQNNGV. J lost 7 bases, V lost 5 bases, and 8 bases had no gene match. The CDR3 region has the DNA TGTGCCAGCAGCGCCCGACAGGGAAGGAATGAGCAGTTCTTC. Encoded protein: CASSARQGRNEQFF.

This clonotype was recorded a few times. One junction end does not reproduce the germline sequence, and a read error may be involved. The genes are TRBV7-7 and TRBJ2-3; 14 bases align to TRBD2. The CDR3 consists of 16 residues. Looked up from germline, CDR1 is SSHAT and CDR2 is FNYEAQ (reference sequence). CDR3 amino acids: CASSPGLAGVADTQYF. For the CDR3, the DNA is TGTGCTAGCAGTCCGGGACTAGCGGGAGTCGCTGATACGCAGTATTTT.

This clonotype was counted at least ten times. This rearrangement joins TRBV6-5 to TRBJ2-7; TRBD1 aligns across 7 bases. This CDR3 spans 15 amino acids. Losses at the gene ends were 0 bases for V and 1 base for J; bases not matched to a gene: 3. From germline, CDR1 is MNHEY and CDR2 SVGAGI. CDR3 residues: CASSYSGGGSYEQYF. CDR3 in DNA: TGTGCCAGCAGTTACTCAGGGGGCGGGTCCTACGAGCAGTACTTC.

The rearrangement links TRBV20-1 to TRBJ2-1; 9 nucleotides agree with TRBD2. Trimming at V came to 0 bases and at J to 3 bases, leaving 12 bases not matched to a gene. The V gene's germline CDR1 is DFQATT and CDR2 SNEGSKA (reference sequence). The CDR3 covers 18 residues. DNA of the CDR3: TGCAGTGCTAGAGATTCGGGGTCGCGGGAGGGCCGCTACAATGAGCAGTTCTTC. Translation: CSARDSGSREGRYNEQFF.

This clonotype came up a few times. This chain joins TRBV5-1 and TRBJ1-3, with a tentative D call TRBD1 (5 bases). The CDR3 sequence is 16 residues long. Per the germline V gene, CDR1 is SGHRS and CDR2 is YFSETQ. The V gene lost 3 bases and the J gene lost 0 bases, with 13 bases spanning the gap. The DNA of the CDR3 is TGCGCCAGCAGCTGGGGGGACGAGATCTCTGGAAACACCATATATTTT. Protein sequence: CASSWGDEISGNTIYF.

In this sample, this clonotype turned up many times. V usage is TRBV7-8 and J usage is TRBJ2-7; 9 bases map to TRBD2. V lost 4 bases and J lost 5; bases outside the gene matches: 18. Germline CDR1 is SGHVS and CDR2 is FQNEAQ. The CDR3 is made up of 18 amino acids. CDR3 sequence: CASSSFGEGLALIDEQYF. The DNA for the CDR3 is TGTGCCAGCAGCTCCTTCGGGGAGGGACTAGCTTTAATCGACGAGCAGTACTTC.

This chain uses TRBV7-9 with TRBJ1-2; D may be TRBD1 (6 bases). Trimming left V 1 base short and J 6 bases short, with 12 bases between. The CDR3 is 14 residues long. CDR1 SEHNR and CDR2 FQNEAQ come from the germline V gene (reference sequence). The CDR3 coding sequence is TGTGCCAGCAGCTTAGGACAGGATGTAGATGGCTACACCTTC. It specifies CASSLGQDVDGYTF. The full variable domain, rest sourced from reference TRBV7-9 and TRBJ1-2, is DTGVSQNPRHKITKRGQNVTFRCDPISEHNRLYWYRQTLGQGPEFLTYFQNEAQLEKSRLLSDRFSAERPKGSFSTLEIQRTEQGDSAMYLCASSLGQDVDGYTFGSGTRLTVV.

In its sample, this clonotype was seen a few times. The V call is TRBV20-1, the J call TRBJ2-6, with D possibly TRBD1 on 6 matching bases. The CDR3 length is 17 residues. Per the germline V gene, CDR1 is DFQATT and CDR2 is SNEGSKA (reference sequence). V gave up 4 bases and J gave up 2 bases, with 18 bases separating them. CDR3 nucleotide sequence: TGCAGTGCTATGGACAGATTTCGATTAACTGGGGCCAACGTCCTGACTTTC. Protein product: CSAMDRFRLTGANVLTF.

Here the CDR3 DNA reads TGTGCCAGCCCACTACAGGACCTTGGCTACACCTTC. Translated, it gives CASPLQDLGYTF. The rearrangement joins TRBV18 to TRBJ1-2; weak D call: TRBD1 (5 bases). Trimming removed 8 bases from V and 7 bases from J, with 14 bases in between. Germline loops: CDR1 KGHSH, CDR2 LQKENI. The CDR3 is 12 amino acids.

This clonotype appeared many times. This sequence joins TRBV5-5 and TRBJ1-1, with unresolved D. V dropped 1 base and J dropped 2 bases, with 12 bases sitting between them. The CDR3 has 15 residues. Germline CDR1 reads SGHKS; CDR2 reads YYEKEE (reference sequence). The CDR3 loop reads CASSLSRPTNTEAFF. In nucleotides, the CDR3 is TGTGCCAGCAGCTTGAGTCGGCCAACTAACACTGAAGCTTTCTTT.

This clonotype came up many times. This chain links TRBV20-1 with TRBJ2-5; 15 bases fit TRBD2. Trimming cost V 4 bases and J 12 bases; bases outside gene matches: 6. From germline, CDR1 is DFQATT and CDR2 SNEGSKA (reference sequence). This CDR3 region has 13 residues. The CDR3 nucleotides read TGCAGTGCTACACGGACTAGCGGGAGGGATGAGTACTTC. This translates into CSATRTSGRDEYF.

The table lists this clonotype with a few counts. V is TRBV5-1 and J is TRBJ2-2, with 10 bases aligning to TRBD2. V trimming: 4 bases; J trimming: 0 bases; junction bases outside the gene matches: 6. This CDR3 spans 17 amino acids. Germline V CDR1 and CDR2: SGHRS, YFSETQ. The CDR3 DNA follows: TGCGCCAGCAGCCAGGGACTAGCGAGGTCGAACACCGGGGAGCTGTTTTTT. Translation: CASSQGLARSNTGELFF.

Ten or more counts support this clonotype. This chain uses TRBV28 with TRBJ2-7, with 13 bases lining up with TRBD2. CDR3 length equals 16 residues. The V gene's germline CDR1 is MDHEN and CDR2 SYDVKM. V shed 6 bases, J shed 3 bases, and the junction held 8 bases outside the gene matches. The CDR3 loop reads CASSNKGLAGIYEQYF. DNA for the CDR3: TGTGCCAGCAGCAACAAGGGACTAGCGGGGATCTACGAGCAGTACTTC.

The chain employs TRBV5-6 and TRBJ1-5; D is unresolved. V lost 1 base to trimming and J lost 4 bases, with 6 bases between them. This CDR3 spans 13 amino acids. Germline values: CDR1 SGHDT, CDR2 YYEEEE. The CDR3 loop reads CASSLYGNQPQHF. Written as DNA, the CDR3 is TGTGCCAGCAGCTTGTACGGGAATCAGCCCCAGCATTTT.

This chain uses TRBV5-1 with TRBJ2-7; 7 nucleotides line up with TRBD2. V shed 0 bases and J 3 bases; nucleotides not matched to a gene: 9. From germline, CDR1 is SGHRS and CDR2 YFSETQ. The CDR3 runs to 16 residues. The CDR3 is CASSLVGPSGNYEQYF. CDR3 sequence (DNA): TGCGCCAGCAGCTTGGTAGGCCCTAGCGGAAACTACGAGCAGTACTTC. Combining the CDR3 with reference TRBV5-1 and TRBJ2-7 gives the whole variable domain KAGVTQTPRYLIKTRGQQVTLSCSPISGHRSVSWYQQTPGQGLQFLFEYFSETQRNKGNFPGRFSGRQFSNSRSEMNVSTLELGDSALYLCASSLVGPSGNYEQYFGPGTRLTVT.

This chain connects TRBV20-1 to TRBJ1-2; TRBD1 matches at 7 bases. Germline CDR1 and CDR2: DFQATT and SNEGSKA (reference sequence). V was pared by 2 bases and J by 3 bases, with 9 bases of the junction left unmatched. The CDR3 has 15 amino acids. The CDR3, as DNA: TGCAGTGCTAGACCCTCAGACAGGGCGGACTATGGCTACACCTTC. Amino acids: CSARPSDRADYGYTF.

This clonotype was recorded many times. The rearrangement uses TRBV10-3 and TRBJ2-1; a possible D gene is TRBD2 (5 bases). Germline V CDR1 and CDR2: ENHRY, SYGVKD. The CDR3 consists of 13 residues. V was cut by 0 bases and J by 8 bases, with 8 bases left in between. The CDR3 loop reads CAISESRRDEQFF. The CDR3 region has the DNA TGTGCCATCAGTGAGTCGAGGCGGGATGAGCAGTTCTTC.

This sequence joins TRBV5-1 and TRBJ2-2, with 10 bases lining up with TRBD1. The CDR3 length is 15 residues. The junction had 7 bases not matched to a gene; V was cut back by 4 bases and J by 7 bases. CDR1 and CDR2 (germline): SGHRS, YFSETQ. This CDR3 reads CASSRDRGLVGELFF. In DNA, the CDR3 is TGCGCCAGCAGCCGGGACAGGGGTTTAGTCGGGGAGCTGTTTTTT.

This clonotype showed up just a few times. The chain links TRBV29-1 to TRBJ2-7; maybe TRBD1 (5 bases). Trimming removed 1 base from V and 5 bases from J, with 9 bases in between. The germline gives CDR1 SQVTM, CDR2 ANQGSEA. The CDR3 runs to 12 residues. The CDR3 bases are TGCAGCGTTGAAGTGGGGCGCGACGAGCAGTACTTC. Amino acid sequence: CSVEVGRDEQYF.